The clone carrying this TCR beta chain came up many times. What it recognizes is unknown. Per the germline V gene, CDR1 is ENHRY and CDR2 is SYGVKD. This CDR3 region has 13 residues. Deletions cut 2 bases from V and 2 bases from J, with 6 bases between. This sample stems from a study of CD8 T cells in ankylosing spondylitis. Study-wide findings and caveats: It appeared that ankylosing spondylitis blood was characterized by a TCR beta motif of fewer than ten highly homologous variants. Some motif variants were previously reported in reactive arthritis synovial fluid and blood.

TCRdb ran MiXCR on the 5' RACE reads and lists one entry per CDR3 protein. Altogether about 240,000 distinct CDR3 sequences are present, approximately 9% being singletons, with the ten largest covering about 6.8%. This sequence was found in a male donor with ankylosing spondylitis or in good health (not recorded which). Sequenced: blood, either unsorted or a sorted T cell fraction (not recorded which). This sequence joins TRBV10-3 and TRBJ1-2, with D uncertain. CDR3 nucleotides: TGTGCCATCAGTGAGGGCGAAAACTATGGCTACACCTTC. Translation: CAISEGENYGYTF.